A single sample is the source of the 7 T cell receptor beta chains below, sequenced in a study of tumor-infiltrating lymphocytes in oesophageal squamous cell carcinoma. TCRdb re-called the PCR reads through MiXCR, storing one row per CDR3 protein. This table has about 11,000 distinct CDR3 sequences, around 53% appearing once. The sample taken for sequencing was esophageal tumor tissue. Every receptor here comes from a male donor with esophageal squamous cell carcinoma.

V gene TRBV7-8 combines with J gene TRBJ2-5; 8 nucleotides align to TRBD2. The J call may be in error: the DNA end matches TRBJ2-7 better. Germline V lookup: CDR1 SGHVS, CDR2 FQNEAQ. The CDR3 covers 15 residues. The CDR3 nucleotides are TGTGCCAGCAGCCTCAGAGCGGGAGACGGCTACGAGCAGTACTTC. Amino acids: CASSLRAGDGYEQYF.

This clonotype has at least ten counts. The chain has TRBV7-3 and TRBJ2-1; either TRBD1 or TRBD2 may supply D (5 bases each). Per germline, CDR1 SGHTA and CDR2 FQGTGA. The CDR3 extends over 15 amino acids. V gave up 4 bases and J gave up 1 base, with 11 bases separating them. The CDR3 here is CASSSSGGSYNEQFF. CDR3 DNA sequence: TGTGCCAGCAGCTCAAGTGGGGGTTCCTACAATGAGCAGTTCTTC.

This clonotype occurred a few times. The V call is TRBV28, the J call TRBJ1-1; TRBD1 might be the D (5 bases). The CDR3 sequence is 14 residues long. The germline CDR1 and CDR2 sequences are MDHEN and SYDVKM. V lost 3 bases to trimming and J lost 7 bases, with 15 bases between them. CDR3 amino acids: CASSLDWGRGEAFF. For the CDR3, the DNA is TGTGCCAGCAGTTTGGACTGGGGGAGAGGTGAAGCTTTCTTT.

The V and J genes are TRBV24-1 and TRBJ1-2; a weak D match, TRBD1 (5 bases). In germline, CDR1 is KGHDR, CDR2 SFDVKD. CDR3 size: 13 residues. V lost 4 bases and J 4 bases, leaving 9 bases between the germline ends. The CDR3 sequence is CATSDRQTYGYTF. For the CDR3, the DNA is TGTGCCACCAGTGACCGACAGACCTATGGCTACACCTTC.

This clonotype was recorded only once. V gene TRBV7-2 combines with J gene TRBJ2-3; no clear D gene. The germline V and J ends were trimmed by 1 base and 5 bases, with 7 bases remaining between them. Germline V gene data show CDR1 as SGHTA and CDR2 as FQGNSA. The CDR3 loop spans 13 amino acids. CDR3 in amino acids: CASSLGGQDTQYF. In DNA form, the CDR3 reads TGTGCCAGCAGCTTAGGTGGGCAAGATACGCAGTATTTT.

This rearrangement joins TRBV6-6 to TRBJ2-3; 11 bases match TRBD2. The J call could be wrong; TRBJ2-1 is a better fit for the DNA end. Germline V gene data show CDR1 as MNHNY and CDR2 as SVGAGI (reference sequence). The CDR3 is made up of 16 amino acids. The CDR3 region is CASSGASGRRDNEQFF. The CDR3 DNA follows: TGTGCCAGCAGTGGGGCTAGCGGGAGGCGGGACAATGAGCAGTTCTTC.

The genes are TRBV7-8 and TRBJ2-4; perhaps TRBD2 as D (5 bases). The better agreement between TRBJ2-7 and the DNA end casts doubt on the J call. Germline loops: CDR1 SGHVS, CDR2 FQNEAQ. The length of the CDR3 is 14 residues. CDR3 bases: TGTGCCAGCAGCTTACGGACTGCAAATTACGAGCAGTACTTC. Translated: CASSLRTANYEQYF.